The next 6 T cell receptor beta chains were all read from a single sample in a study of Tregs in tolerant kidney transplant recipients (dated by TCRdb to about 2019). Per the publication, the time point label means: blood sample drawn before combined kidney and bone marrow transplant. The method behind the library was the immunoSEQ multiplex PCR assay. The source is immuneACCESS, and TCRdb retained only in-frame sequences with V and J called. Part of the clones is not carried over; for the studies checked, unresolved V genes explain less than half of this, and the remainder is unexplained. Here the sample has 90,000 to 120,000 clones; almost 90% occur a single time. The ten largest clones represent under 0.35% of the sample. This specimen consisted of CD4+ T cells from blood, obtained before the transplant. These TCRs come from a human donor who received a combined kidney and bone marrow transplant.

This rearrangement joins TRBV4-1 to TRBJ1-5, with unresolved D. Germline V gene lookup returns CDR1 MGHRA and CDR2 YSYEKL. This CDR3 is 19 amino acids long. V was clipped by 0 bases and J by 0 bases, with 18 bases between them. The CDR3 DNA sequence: TGCGCCAGCAGCCAAGAAGTTGGCAGCGGATTCTATAGCAATCAGCCCCAGCATTTT. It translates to CASSQEVGSGFYSNQPQHF.

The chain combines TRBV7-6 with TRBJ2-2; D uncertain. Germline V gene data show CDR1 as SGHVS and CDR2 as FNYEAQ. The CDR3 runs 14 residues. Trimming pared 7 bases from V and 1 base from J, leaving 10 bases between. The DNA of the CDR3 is TGTGCCAGCACCCGACAATGGAACACCGGGGAGCTGTTTTTT. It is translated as CASTRQWNTGELFF.

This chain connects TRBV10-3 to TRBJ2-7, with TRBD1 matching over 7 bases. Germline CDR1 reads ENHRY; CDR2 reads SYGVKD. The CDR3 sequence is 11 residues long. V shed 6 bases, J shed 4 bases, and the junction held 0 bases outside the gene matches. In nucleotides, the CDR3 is TGTGCCATCAGGGACAGGTACGAGCAGTACTTC. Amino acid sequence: CAIRDRYEQYF.

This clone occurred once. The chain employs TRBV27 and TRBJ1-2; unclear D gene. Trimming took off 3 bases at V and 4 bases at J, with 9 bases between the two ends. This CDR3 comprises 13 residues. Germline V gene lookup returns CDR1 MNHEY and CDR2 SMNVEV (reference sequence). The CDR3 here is CASSFLSSYGYTF. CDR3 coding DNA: TGTGCCAGCAGTTTTTTATCCAGCTATGGCTACACCTTC.

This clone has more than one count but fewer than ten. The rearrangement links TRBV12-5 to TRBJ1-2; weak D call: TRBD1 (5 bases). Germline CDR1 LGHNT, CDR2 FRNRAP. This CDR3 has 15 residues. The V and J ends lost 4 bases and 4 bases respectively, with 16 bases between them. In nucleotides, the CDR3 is TGTGCTAGTGGTTCGATCGTTCTGGGGGGCTATGGCTACACCTTC. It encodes CASGSIVLGGYGYTF.

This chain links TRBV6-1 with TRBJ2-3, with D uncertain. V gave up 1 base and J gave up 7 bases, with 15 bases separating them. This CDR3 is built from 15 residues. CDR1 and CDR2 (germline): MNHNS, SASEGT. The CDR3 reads CASSEEGSSVNTQYF. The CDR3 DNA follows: TGTGCCAGCAGTGAAGAAGGCTCTAGTGTAAATACGCAGTATTTT.